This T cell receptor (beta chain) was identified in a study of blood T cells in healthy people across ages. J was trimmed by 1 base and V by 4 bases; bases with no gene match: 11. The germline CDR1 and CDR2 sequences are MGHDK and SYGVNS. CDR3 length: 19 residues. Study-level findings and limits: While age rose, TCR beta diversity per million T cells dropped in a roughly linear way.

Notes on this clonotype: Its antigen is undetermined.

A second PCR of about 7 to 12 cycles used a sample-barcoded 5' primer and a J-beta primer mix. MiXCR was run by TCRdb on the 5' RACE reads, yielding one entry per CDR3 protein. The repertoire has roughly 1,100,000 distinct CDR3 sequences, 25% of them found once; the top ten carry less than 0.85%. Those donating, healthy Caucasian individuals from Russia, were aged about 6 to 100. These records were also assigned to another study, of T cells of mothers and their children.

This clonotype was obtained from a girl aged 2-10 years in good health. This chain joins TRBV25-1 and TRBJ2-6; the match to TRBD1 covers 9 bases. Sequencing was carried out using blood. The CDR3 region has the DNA TGTGCCAGCAGTGCAAGGGACCGGGACAGGGTGTCTGGGGCCAACGTCCTGACTTTC. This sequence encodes CASSARDRDRVSGANVLTF.